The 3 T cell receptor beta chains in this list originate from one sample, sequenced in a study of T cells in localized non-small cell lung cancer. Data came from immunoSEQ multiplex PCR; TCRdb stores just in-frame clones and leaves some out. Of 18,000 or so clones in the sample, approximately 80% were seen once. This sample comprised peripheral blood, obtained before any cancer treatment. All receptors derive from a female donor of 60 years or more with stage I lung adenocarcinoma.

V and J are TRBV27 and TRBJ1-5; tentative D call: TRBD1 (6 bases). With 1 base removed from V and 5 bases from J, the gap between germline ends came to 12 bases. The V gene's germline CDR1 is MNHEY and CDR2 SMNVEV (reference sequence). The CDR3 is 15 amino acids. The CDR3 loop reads CASSLLGRGDQPQHF. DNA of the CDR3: TGTGCCAGCAGTTTATTGGGCAGGGGCGATCAGCCCCAGCATTTT.

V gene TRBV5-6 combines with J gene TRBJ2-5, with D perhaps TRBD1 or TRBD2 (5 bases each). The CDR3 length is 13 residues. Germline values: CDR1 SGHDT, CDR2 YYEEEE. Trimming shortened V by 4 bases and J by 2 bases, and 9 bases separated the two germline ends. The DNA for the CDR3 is TGTGCCAGCAGCCAGGGACCGCAAGAGACCCAGTACTTC. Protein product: CASSQGPQETQYF.

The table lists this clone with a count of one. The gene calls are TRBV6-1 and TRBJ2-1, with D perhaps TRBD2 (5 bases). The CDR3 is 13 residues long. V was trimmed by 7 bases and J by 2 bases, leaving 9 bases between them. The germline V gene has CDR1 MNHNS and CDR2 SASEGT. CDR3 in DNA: TGTGCCAGCACCGGGGATGCCTACAATGAGCAGTTCTTC. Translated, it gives CASTGDAYNEQFF.